These 12 T cell receptor beta chains share one sample of origin, sequenced in a study of cytomegalovirus exposure and HLA in healthy donors. Primers included in the PCR were 60 Vbeta and 13 Jbeta primers. TCRdb's copy holds only in-frame clones and misses some; the assay was immunoSEQ multiplex PCR. The table shows under 200,000 clones, with around 75% occurring only once. Material: PBMCs. These receptors all come from a woman aged 25 to 45 in good health and CMV-seronegative.

This clone was seen once. This sequence joins TRBV5-1 and TRBJ1-4, with 10 nucleotides matching TRBD1. Germline trimming cut 2 bases from V and 8 bases from J; bases unmatched to any gene: 3. The length of the CDR3 is 14 residues. Germline CDR1 SGHRS, CDR2 YFSETQ. The CDR3 loop reads CASSFGTGEEKLFF. The DNA of the CDR3 is TGCGCCAGCAGCTTCGGGACAGGGGAAGAAAAACTGTTTTTT.

This chain joins TRBV30 and TRBJ2-7; TRBD2 aligns across 7 bases. V shed 3 bases, J shed 10 bases, and the junction held 3 bases outside the gene matches. CDR1 is GTSNPN and CDR2 is SVGIG in the germline V gene (reference sequence). This CDR3 has 10 residues. CDR3: CAWRPTSQYF. The CDR3 DNA is TGTGCCTGGAGGCCGACTAGCCAGTACTTC.

The chain couples TRBV13 to TRBJ2-7; D not resolved. The V end lost 3 bases, the J end lost 0 bases, and 9 bases lay between the germline ends. The CDR3 consists of 14 residues. Germline V gives CDR1 PRHDT, CDR2 FYEKMQ (reference sequence). The CDR3: CASSFGGSSYEQYF. The CDR3 nucleotides are TGTGCCAGCAGCTTCGGCGGATCCTCCTACGAGCAGTACTTC.

This clone was seen just once. The chain is built from TRBV19 and TRBJ1-5, with D possibly being TRBD1 (5 bases). Per the germline V gene, CDR1 is LNHDA and CDR2 is SQIVND (reference sequence). The CDR3 length is 15 residues. The V end lost 5 bases, the J end lost 0 bases, and 11 bases lay between the germline ends. CDR3 bases: TGTGCCAGTAGTTTGGACACCTATAGCAATCAGCCCCAGCATTTT. Its protein product is CASSLDTYSNQPQHF.

V is TRBV5-1 and J is TRBJ2-5; 8 nucleotides align to TRBD2. Germline V CDR1 and CDR2: SGHRS, YFSETQ. J was trimmed by 5 bases and V by 2 bases; bases with no gene match: 5. The CDR3 sequence is 14 residues long. CDR3 nucleotide sequence: TGCGCCAGCAGCTTCGGGGGGGCGGTCGAGACCCAGTACTTC. As protein: CASSFGGAVETQYF.

This sequence joins TRBV18 and TRBJ2-1; 7 bases map to TRBD1. V gave up 6 bases and J gave up 4 bases; unmatched junction bases: 15. Germline lookup yields CDR1 KGHSH and CDR2 LQKENI. The length of the CDR3 is 17 residues. CDR3: CASSPKRQGQGYNEQFF. CDR3 nucleotides: TGTGCCAGCTCGCCCAAGAGACAGGGTCAGGGGTACAATGAGCAGTTCTTC.

The chain links TRBV7-9 to TRBJ2-1, with 9 bases aligning to TRBD2. This CDR3 is built from 15 residues. In germline, CDR1 is SEHNR, CDR2 FQNEAQ (reference sequence). V trimming: 3 bases; J trimming: 5 bases; junction bases outside the gene matches: 5. In nucleotides, the CDR3 is TGTGCCAGCAGCTTTCGGCTAGCGGGGCACAATGAGCAGTTCTTC. It encodes CASSFRLAGHNEQFF.

This chain uses TRBV18 with TRBJ2-1, with D possibly matching TRBD2 (5 bases). Trimming pared 3 bases from V and 7 bases from J, leaving 13 bases between. The CDR3 is made up of 14 amino acids. CDR1 is KGHSH, CDR2 LQKENI, per germline. CDR3 in DNA: TGTGCCAGCTCACCGGCCGGACTCGAGAATGAGCAGTTCTTC. It encodes CASSPAGLENEQFF.

V usage is TRBV15 and J usage is TRBJ2-3; D ambiguous. Germline assignment: CDR1 LNHNV and CDR2 YYDKDF (reference sequence). The CDR3 has 13 residues. Trimming shortened V by 0 bases and J by 9 bases, and 10 bases separated the two germline ends. The CDR3 region has the DNA TGTGCCACCAGCAGAGAACCCCTTCGGACGCAGTATTTT. Translating gives CATSREPLRTQYF.

There are a few counts of this clone. V is TRBV4-3 and J is TRBJ2-7; TRBD2 matches at 8 bases. Losses at the gene ends were 0 bases for V and 2 bases for J; bases not matched to a gene: 3. This CDR3 is 15 amino acids long. Germline loops: CDR1 LGHNA, CDR2 YSLEER. In DNA, the CDR3 is TGCGCCAGCAGCCAAGATCTAGCGGGTGCCTACGAGCAGTACTTC. It is translated as CASSQDLAGAYEQYF.

This sequence joins TRBV7-8 and TRBJ2-3; D is possibly TRBD1 (7 bases). This CDR3 contains 16 residues. Germline CDR1 SGHVS, CDR2 FQNEAQ. With 4 bases removed from V and 3 bases from J, the gap between germline ends came to 17 bases. The DNA of the CDR3 is TGTGCCAGCAGCTCCCTTCCGCAGGGGGGAACAGATACGCAGTATTTT. Amino acids: CASSSLPQGGTDTQYF.

V gene TRBV7-9 combines with J gene TRBJ2-3, with 14 bases identical to TRBD2. The germline CDR1 and CDR2 sequences are SEHNR and FQNEAQ (reference sequence). V lost 5 bases and J lost 3; bases outside the gene matches: 1. The CDR3 consists of 15 residues. CDR3 in amino acids: CASSRTSGGTDTQYF. The CDR3 bases are TGTGCCAGCAGCCGGACTAGCGGGGGGACAGATACGCAGTATTTT.